This TCR beta chain comes out of a study of T cell responses to AZD1222 COVID-19 vaccine. Findings and caveats of the study: Spike-wide coverage was observed for vaccine-associated CD4 TCRs, with dominant responses at 160-218 and 743-854. A mostly white British donor set with more females was recruited, and clonal diversity was possibly underestimated. In the spike-specific TCR repertoire, nearly half reportedly target unmutated variant regions.

TCRdb's copy holds only in-frame clones and misses some; the assay was immunoSEQ multiplex PCR. The sample has over 50,000 clones; about 80% are singletons. On this clone itself: Its antigen is still unknown.

The CDR3 runs 12 residues. Trimming removed 4 bases from V and 5 bases from J, with 8 bases in between. Germline CDR1 LNHDA, CDR2 SQIVND (reference sequence). Sequenced here: peripheral blood, sampled 28 days after the second AZD1222 dose. This chain connects TRBV19 to TRBJ1-2; D remains ambiguous. The source is an adult who received the AZD1222 COVID-19 vaccine. CDR3 region: CASSTSGYGYTF. The CDR3 bases are TGTGCCAGTAGTACTTCCGGTTATGGCTACACCTTC.